The 10 T cell receptor beta chains listed next were all sequenced from one sample in a study of T cells after yellow fever vaccination. TCRdb re-derived calls from the 5' RACE reads in MiXCR, one entry per CDR3 protein. Of some 250,000 distinct CDR3 sequences listed, about 7.1% are singletons. The sample was CD4+ T cells sorted from PBMCs, taken 15 days after the yellow fever booster vaccination. Every receptor here comes from a man aged 25 to 40 who received the YFV17D yellow fever vaccine.

In this sample, this clonotype turned up a few times. The chain uses TRBV2 and TRBJ1-5; a weak D match, TRBD1 (5 bases). Germline-derived CDR1 and CDR2 are SNHLY and FYNNEI. CDR3 length: 13 amino acids. V dropped 6 bases and J dropped 9 bases, with 15 bases sitting between them. The CDR3 spells CASRAISGGPQHF. The CDR3 DNA sequence: TGTGCCAGCAGAGCTATTAGTGGGGGGCCCCAGCATTTT.

This clonotype was seen more than once but under ten times. The chain is built from TRBV19 and TRBJ1-2, with 8 bases fitting TRBD1. This CDR3 is 15 amino acids long. The ends lost 5 bases at V and 4 bases at J; junction bases unmatched: 9. Germline V lookup: CDR1 LNHDA, CDR2 SQIVND (reference sequence). The CDR3 here is CASSLPRDRPYGYTF. CDR3 sequence (DNA): TGTGCCAGTAGTCTCCCACGGGACAGGCCCTATGGCTACACCTTC.

This clonotype was recorded a few times. The V call is TRBV2, the J call TRBJ2-7; D is undetermined. Germline CDR1 is SNHLY and CDR2 is FYNNEI. This CDR3 comprises 13 residues. The V end was cut by 8 bases, the J end by 5 bases, with 16 bases between. The CDR3 nucleotides are TGTGCCAGCGGCCCACCCCCGGGCAACGAGCAGTACTTC. Amino acids: CASGPPPGNEQYF.

This clonotype was counted a few times. The rearrangement links TRBV7-2 to TRBJ2-5; 13 nucleotides line up with TRBD2. V was pared by 3 bases and J by 6 bases, with 7 bases of the junction left unmatched. The CDR3 covers 16 residues. Germline V gives CDR1 SGHTA, CDR2 FQGNSA. The CDR3, as DNA: TGTGCCAGCAGCTTTACTAGCGGGAGGGATATGAAGACCCAGTACTTC. It codes for CASSFTSGRDMKTQYF.

In its sample, this clonotype was seen a few times. The chain is built from TRBV18 and TRBJ1-2; D unclear. The CDR3 consists of 13 residues. In germline, CDR1 is KGHSH, CDR2 LQKENI. Trimming pared 2 bases from V and 8 bases from J, leaving 12 bases between. Here the CDR3 reads CASSPEGGPGYTF. The CDR3 coding sequence is TGTGCCAGCTCACCAGAGGGAGGGCCCGGCTACACCTTC.

A few counts support this clonotype. The chain combines TRBV5-1 with TRBJ2-3, with D unresolved. V lost 0 bases to trimming and J lost 5 bases, with 7 bases between them. The CDR3 extends over 13 amino acids. CDR1 is SGHRS, CDR2 YFSETQ, per germline. DNA for the CDR3: TGCGCCAGCAGCTTGGAATTGATAGATACGCAGTATTTT. This translates into CASSLELIDTQYF.

As regards this clonotype: The junction differs from germline at one of its ends, possibly a read error. V usage is TRBV4-3 and J usage is TRBJ1-4; TRBD1 matches 8 bases. Germline V lookup: CDR1 LGHNA, CDR2 YSLEER. CDR3 size: 16 residues. As DNA, the CDR3 is TGCGCCAGCAGCCCGAACGGAGTAGGACAGGGAGGAACTGCGATTTTT. Protein product: CASSPNGVGQGGTAIF.

This clonotype was recorded many times. J is TRBJ2-7 and V is TRBV27; no firm D call. With 6 bases removed from V and 3 bases from J, the gap between germline ends came to 6 bases. The CDR3 is 11 residues long. CDR1 and CDR2 (germline): MNHEY, SMNVEV (reference sequence). The CDR3 region has the DNA TGTGCCAGCAGCAATTACTACGAGCAGTACTTC. Protein sequence: CASSNYYEQYF.

The rearrangement uses TRBV19 and TRBJ2-1, with 8 positions matching TRBD2. The junction had 12 bases not matched to a gene; V was cut back by 10 bases and J by 7 bases. The germline V gene encodes CDR1 LNHDA and CDR2 SQIVND (reference sequence). The CDR3 loop spans 14 amino acids. The CDR3 is CATEDTSGGNEQFF. In DNA form, the CDR3 reads TGTGCCACCGAGGATACTAGCGGCGGGAATGAGCAGTTCTTC. The variable domain in full, with the rest retrieved from reference TRBV19 and TRBJ2-1, is DGGITQSPKYLFRKEGQNVTLSCEQNLNHDAMYWYRQDPGQGLRLIYYSQIVNDFQKGDIAEGYSVSREKKESFPLTVTSAQKNPTAFYLCATEDTSGGNEQFFGPGTRLTVL.

The sample holds many counts of this clonotype. The gene calls are TRBV12-3 or TRBV12-4 and TRBJ2-1, with TRBD2 matching over 8 bases. V lost 2 bases and J lost 8; bases outside the gene matches: 5. The CDR3 spans 14 residues. Here the CDR3 reads CASSLRREVDEQFF. In nucleotides, the CDR3 is TGTGCCAGCAGTTTACGGCGGGAGGTAGATGAGCAGTTCTTC.